This TCR beta chain originates from a study of lymphopenia after photon versus proton radiotherapy. The study, taken as a whole, reports: Authors raise, but do not show, better survival with proton therapy.

On this clone: Its target is unknown.

Assay used: immunoSEQ multiplex PCR; TCRdb lists only in-frame clones, some missing. This table holds about 18,000 clones, more than 85% found once. The CDR3 has 14 amino acids. V gave up 3 bases and J gave up 3 bases, with 12 bases separating them. The V gene's germline CDR1 is GTSNPN and CDR2 SVGIG (reference sequence). This clonotype was sampled from a woman in her thirties or forties with cholangiocarcinoma. V usage is TRBV30 and J usage is TRBJ2-1, with D uncertain. Specimen: peripheral blood, collected from a patient treated with photon-based radiotherapy. CDR3 nucleotide sequence: TGTGCCTGGAGGGCTGACGGAGTCTACAATGAGCAGTTCTTC. Its protein is CAWRADGVYNEQFF.